The 15 T cell receptor beta chains below all came from one sample that was sequenced in a study of T-cell reconstitution after alpha-beta-depleted transplantation in children (dated by TCRdb to about 2016). Study-wide conclusions, independent of this receptor: The frequencies of hyperexpanded clones fell over the following months, and after one year, T-cell counts and TCRbeta diversity were mostly attributed to newly produced T cells.

Libraries were prepared through PCR. The sequencer listed for this sample is Illumina HiSeq 2500. TCR library preparation used molecular barcoding, with unique molecular identifiers applied to normalize quantification of the TCRbeta repertoire. The public sequencing data were trimmed at Q25 with fastp and processed into clonotypes with MiXCR by TCRdb, which kept only in-frame beta chains. For every CDR3 protein sequence, its rows merge into one entry that carries the most common genes and DNA. The sample table holds approximately 300,000 distinct CDR3 sequences, of which 7.5% to 9% were seen once. The top ten constitute over 7.5% of the sample. For these TCRs, the target antigens are not known. In light of the paper, this sample's treatment or condition label describes: allogeneic hematopoietic cell transplantation with graft depleted of TCRalphabeta T cells and CD19 B cells. The input for sequencing was peripheral blood, taken 360 days after TCRalphabeta/CD19-depleted stem cell transplant. These receptors all stem from a female patient aged 2-9 years who had a stem cell transplant for Fanconi anemia, so the T cells may come from the graft donor.

This clonotype was seen many times. This chain uses TRBV5-1 with TRBJ1-6; the match to TRBD1 covers 7 bases. Per germline, CDR1 SGHRS and CDR2 YFSETQ. V shed 2 bases and J 8 bases; nucleotides not matched to a gene: 10. The CDR3 is 16 amino acids. The CDR3 is CASSLTGDARDSPLHF. In DNA, the CDR3 is TGCGCCAGCAGCTTAACAGGGGACGCGCGTGATTCACCCCTCCACTTT.

A few counts support this clonotype. The chain uses TRBV7-2 and TRBJ1-5; 8 bases are shared with TRBD1. The CDR3 loop spans 15 amino acids. J was trimmed by 7 bases and V by 5 bases; bases with no gene match: 10. Germline V gives CDR1 SGHTA, CDR2 FQGNSA. In DNA, the CDR3 is TGTGCCAGCAGCCCCCGGACAGGGTTTAACCAGCCCCAGCATTTT. Its translation is CASSPRTGFNQPQHF.

This clonotype was counted a few times. The chain employs TRBV12-3 or TRBV12-4 and TRBJ2-5, with D tentatively TRBD2 (6 bases). The CDR3 sequence is 16 residues long. Trimming took off 1 base at V and 5 bases at J, with 17 bases between the two ends. CDR3 in DNA: TGTGCCAGCAGTTTAGGGGTTGGGGGGAATTGGGAGACCCAGTACTTC. Translation: CASSLGVGGNWETQYF.

There are many counts of this clonotype. V gene TRBV10-3 combines with J gene TRBJ1-1; 7 bases are shared with TRBD1. The CDR3 consists of 15 residues. V was pared by 4 bases and J by 1 base, with 6 bases of the junction left unmatched. CDR1 ENHRY and CDR2 SYGVKD come from the germline V gene. DNA of the CDR3: TGTGCCATCAGTGGACAGGGTCCGGGGAACACTGAAGCTTTCTTT. It specifies CAISGQGPGNTEAFF.

The sample holds a few counts of this clonotype. This chain joins TRBV5-1 and TRBJ1-1; possible D gene TRBD1, 5 bases. V shed 0 bases and J shed 7 bases, with 13 bases lying between them. Per germline, CDR1 SGHRS and CDR2 YFSETQ. CDR3 length: 14 residues. CDR3 nucleotides: TGCGCCAGCAGCTTGGGGTCCCGGGGGGTTGAAGCTTTCTTT. Encoded protein: CASSLGSRGVEAFF.

This clonotype was seen only a few times. The CDR3 here is CSASTGGYGYTF. DNA for the CDR3: TGCAGTGCTAGTACTGGAGGCTATGGCTACACCTTC. The V gene is TRBV20-1, the J gene TRBJ1-2; D not resolved. V lost 3 bases and J 4 bases, leaving 9 bases between the germline ends. This CDR3 has 12 amino acids. Germline V gene sequence: CDR1 DFQATT, CDR2 SNEGSKA (reference sequence).

This clonotype has a count of ten or more. V usage is TRBV20-1 and J usage is TRBJ2-3, with 8 bases matching TRBD2. J lost 3 bases, V lost 0 bases, and 5 bases had no gene match. This CDR3 is built from 15 residues. Germline CDR1 and CDR2: DFQATT and SNEGSKA (reference sequence). The CDR3 is CSARDPAGETDTQYF. The CDR3 DNA reads as TGCAGTGCTAGAGATCCAGCGGGGGAAACAGATACGCAGTATTTT.

This clonotype was counted at least ten times. The rearrangement links TRBV5-1 to TRBJ1-6; TRBD1 is a possible D gene (6 bases). Germline CDR1 and CDR2: SGHRS and YFSETQ. V lost 0 bases and J lost 7, with 8 bases in between. The CDR3 loop spans 14 amino acids. The CDR3 coding sequence is TGCGCCAGCAGCTTGGACAGGGAGAATTCACCCCTCCACTTT. This translates into CASSLDRENSPLHF.

This clonotype has a count of ten or more. This rearrangement joins TRBV20-1 to TRBJ2-1; the D is unclear. CDR3 length: 16 amino acids. Trimming stripped 0 bases from V and 2 bases from J, with 14 bases between. The V gene's germline CDR1 is DFQATT and CDR2 SNEGSKA (reference sequence). The CDR3 loop is CSARDKPGRAYNEQFF. DNA for the CDR3: TGCAGTGCTAGAGATAAGCCAGGTAGAGCCTACAATGAGCAGTTCTTC.

The chain combines TRBV6-1 with TRBJ1-6, with a tentative D call TRBD1 (6 bases). The CDR3 length is 15 residues. Germline loops: CDR1 MNHNS, CDR2 SASEGT. Trimming left V 7 bases short and J 4 bases short, with 14 bases between. In nucleotides, the CDR3 is TGTGCCAGCACCCTCGGACAGCAGTATAATTCACCCCTCCACTTT. The encoded protein is CASTLGQQYNSPLHF.

This clonotype was picked up many times. In nucleotides, the CDR3 is TGTGCCAGCAGCTCGAAGACAGGGCCCCCTTACAATGAGCAGTTCTTC. Protein: CASSSKTGPPYNEQFF. This rearrangement joins TRBV7-2 to TRBJ2-1; 7 bases align to TRBD1. Trimming cost V 4 bases and J 4 bases; bases outside gene matches: 10. Germline V gives CDR1 SGHTA, CDR2 FQGNSA. This CDR3 is built from 16 residues.

This clonotype was found many times. The chain combines TRBV28 with TRBJ2-2; 8 bases are shared with TRBD2. V trimming: 3 bases; J trimming: 4 bases; junction bases outside the gene matches: 7. Germline V lookup: CDR1 MDHEN, CDR2 SYDVKM. CDR3 length: 16 residues. This CDR3 reads CASSFWTSSSTGELFF. In nucleotides, the CDR3 is TGTGCCAGCAGTTTTTGGACTAGCTCGTCCACCGGGGAGCTGTTTTTT.

This clonotype was recorded many times. CDR3 amino acids: CSGSRGITDTQYF. The CDR3 DNA is TGCAGCGGATCCAGGGGCATCACAGATACGCAGTATTTT. This chain links TRBV29-1 with TRBJ2-3; TRBD1 might be the D (6 bases). Germline V gives CDR1 SQVTM, CDR2 ANQGSEA. The CDR3 is 13 residues long. Between the trimmed V and J ends, which lost 7 bases and 2 bases, there was a span of 13 bases.

This clonotype showed up just a few times. The chain's CDR3 is CASSRDRGFGELFF. The CDR3 DNA is TGTGCCAGCAGTCGGGACAGGGGATTCGGGGAGCTGTTTTTT. The rearrangement joins TRBV5-6 to TRBJ2-2; 10 bases are shared with TRBD1. Germline values: CDR1 SGHDT, CDR2 YYEEEE. CDR3 length: 14 residues. The V segment lost 5 bases and the J segment 7 bases; nucleotides outside the gene matches: 5.

This clonotype was detected many times. The chain employs TRBV6-2 or TRBV6-3 and TRBJ1-1; D gene unclear. Germline CDR1 reads MNHEY; CDR2 reads SVGEGT. This CDR3 region has 12 residues. V dropped 4 bases and J dropped 8 bases, with 11 bases sitting between them. In DNA, the CDR3 is TGTGCCAGCAGTTTTTGGGCACGAGAAGCTTTCTTT. This sequence encodes CASSFWAREAFF.